The 30 T cell receptor beta chains below come from one sample, sequenced in a study of CD8+CD57+ T cells in acquired aplastic anemia. Patients sequenced had flow cytometry evidence of CD8+CD57+ cell expansion. The study profiled TCR beta VDJ and CDR3 using genomic DNA as template. MiXCR was run by TCRdb on the reads, yielding one entry per CDR3 protein. Here the sample spans roughly 180,000 distinct CDR3 sequences, around 63% being singletons. The material sequenced was sorted CD4+, CD8+, or CD8+CD57+ T cells (not recorded which) from PBMCs. All receptors come from a human donor with aplastic anemia.

The chain has TRBV24-1 and TRBJ2-3; maybe TRBD2 (6 bases). The CDR3 consists of 14 residues. V shed 4 bases and J shed 2 bases, with 9 bases lying between them. Per the germline V gene, CDR1 is KGHDR and CDR2 is SFDVKD. The CDR3 DNA is TGTGCCACCAGTGAGGAGGGCTCCACAGATACGCAGTATTTT. Encoded protein: CATSEEGSTDTQYF.

This clonotype occurred once. The chain carries TRBV9 and TRBJ2-3; D gene unclear. V dropped 0 bases and J dropped 6 bases, with 14 bases sitting between them. The CDR3 runs to 15 residues. In germline, CDR1 is SGDLS, CDR2 YYNGEE. The CDR3 bases are TGTGCCAGCAGCGTAGGCGGCGGCCCTGTTGATACGCAGTATTTT. Protein sequence: CASSVGGGPVDTQYF.

The chain has TRBV20-1 and TRBJ1-6; D is undetermined. Germline CDR1 DFQATT, CDR2 SNEGSKA (reference sequence). Trimming stripped 3 bases from V and 7 bases from J, with 10 bases between. The CDR3 is 13 residues long. CDR3 amino acids: CSASPYVNSPLHF. Here the CDR3 DNA reads TGCAGTGCTAGCCCGTATGTAAATTCACCCCTCCACTTT.

With respect to this clonotype: At one end, the junction sequence differs from germline, possibly due to a read error. The chain couples TRBV27 to TRBJ2-1, with D possibly matching TRBD1 (5 bases). The CDR3 spans 15 residues. Germline values: CDR1 MNHEY, CDR2 SMNVEV (reference sequence). The CDR3 protein is CASQPTDFSYHEQFF. CDR3 bases: TGTGCCAGCCAGCCGACAGATTTTAGCTACCATGAGCAGTTCTTC.

This clonotype was picked up a small number of times. The chain recombines TRBV12-3 or TRBV12-4 with TRBJ1-4; 11 nucleotides agree with TRBD1. The ends lost 6 bases at V and 9 bases at J; junction bases unmatched: 12. This CDR3 has 16 amino acids. CDR3 in DNA: TGTGCCAGCAGCCCGGGACAGGGGGTTTCGGGGCAAAAACTGTTTTTT. Amino acids: CASSPGQGVSGQKLFF.

This rearrangement joins TRBV20-1 to TRBJ2-3; D is unresolved. V was trimmed by 3 bases and J by 0 bases, leaving 10 bases between them. Germline-derived CDR1 and CDR2 are DFQATT and SNEGSKA (reference sequence). This CDR3 is 14 amino acids long. CDR3 in amino acids: CSARVGASTDTQYF. As DNA, the CDR3 is TGCAGTGCTAGGGTAGGAGCTAGCACAGATACGCAGTATTTT.

The V and J genes are TRBV10-3 and TRBJ1-2; weak D call: TRBD1 (5 bases). This CDR3 contains 13 residues. The ends were cut back, 4 bases at V and 8 bases at J, with 14 bases in the middle. Looked up from germline, CDR1 is ENHRY and CDR2 is SYGVKD. The CDR3 spells CAISVMGLQGYTF. Here the CDR3 DNA reads TGTGCCATCAGTGTTATGGGGCTACAGGGCTACACCTTC.

In this sample, this clonotype turned up once. The chain is built from TRBV10-3 and TRBJ2-3; weak D call: TRBD2 (7 bases). The ends were cut back, 6 bases at V and 2 bases at J, with 15 bases in the middle. The CDR3 is 15 residues long. Germline loops: CDR1 ENHRY, CDR2 SYGVKD. The CDR3 protein is CAIRKGGGFTDTQYF. The CDR3 DNA reads as TGTGCCATCAGGAAGGGGGGGGGCTTCACAGATACGCAGTATTTT.

V gene TRBV6-2 or TRBV6-3 combines with J gene TRBJ1-1, with D perhaps matching TRBD1 (6 bases). CDR1 and CDR2 (germline): MNHEY, SVGEGT. The CDR3 is 13 residues long. Trimming took 5 bases from V and 1 from J, leaving 8 bases between them. CDR3 nucleotides: TGTGCCAGCAGTATGGGACAGAACACTGAAGCTTTCTTT. Translated: CASSMGQNTEAFF.

In its sample, this clonotype was seen many times. The V call is TRBV12-3 or TRBV12-4, the J call TRBJ2-3, with D possibly called TRBD1 or TRBD2 (5 bases each). The CDR3 length is 12 residues. The ends were cut back, 7 bases at V and 14 bases at J, with 19 bases in the middle. CDR3 DNA sequence: TGTGCCAGCACCCTAGGGACGGCTCAGCCGTATTTT. Translation: CASTLGTAQPYF.

V and J are TRBV5-1 and TRBJ2-5; D is unclear. Trimming cost V 0 bases and J 5 bases, with 11 bases left between them. The CDR3 is made up of 14 amino acids. The germline gives CDR1 SGHRS, CDR2 YFSETQ. Written as DNA, the CDR3 is TGCGCCAGCAGCTTGGAAGTGGGTAGGGAGACCCAGTACTTC. The encoded protein is CASSLEVGRETQYF.

This rearrangement joins TRBV27 to TRBJ1-2; tentatively, D is TRBD1 (6 bases). This CDR3 is 16 amino acids long. The germline CDR1 and CDR2 sequences are MNHEY and SMNVEV (reference sequence). V was pared by 5 bases and J by 5 bases, with 21 bases between. Written as DNA, the CDR3 is TGTGCCAGCAGTCCGCGGACAGTTCCCACCCTATATGGCTACACCTTC. Encoded protein: CASSPRTVPTLYGYTF.

About this clonotype itself: The junction shows a germline mismatch at one end, possibly a read error. The chain joins TRBV7-2 to TRBJ2-5, with D perhaps matching TRBD1 or TRBD2 (5 bases each). Germline assignment: CDR1 SGHTA and CDR2 FQGNSA. This CDR3 region has 14 residues. The CDR3 DNA follows: TGTGCCAGCAGCTTTGGGCGGACATGGGAGACCCATTACTTC. Amino acid sequence: CASSFGRTWETHYF. The full variable domain, its missing parts supplied by reference TRBV7-2 and TRBJ2-5, is GAGVSQSPSNKVTEKGKDVELRCDPISGHTALYWYRQSLGQGLEFLIYFQGNSAPDKSGLPSDRFSAERTGGSVSTLTIQRTQQEDSAVYLCASSFGRTWETHYFGPGTRLLVL.

This clonotype was detected ten times or more. The rearrangement links TRBV19 to TRBJ2-2, with 9 nucleotides matching TRBD1. The ends lost 6 bases at V and 6 bases at J; junction bases unmatched: 5. From germline, CDR1 is LNHDA and CDR2 SQIVND (reference sequence). The CDR3 spans 14 residues. In DNA form, the CDR3 reads TGTGCCAGTAGGGAACAGGGGGCCGCCGGGGAGCTGTTTTTT. As protein: CASREQGAAGELFF.

The chain recombines TRBV5-1 with TRBJ2-7; D gene unclear. Germline CDR1 SGHRS, CDR2 YFSETQ. The germline V and J ends were trimmed by 4 bases and 2 bases, with 13 bases remaining between them. The CDR3 has 14 amino acids. CDR3 bases: TGCGCCAGCAGCCCCCCACGCCACACCTACGAGCAGTACTTC. This sequence encodes CASSPPRHTYEQYF. The whole variable domain, filled in from reference TRBV5-1 and TRBJ2-7, reads KAGVTQTPRYLIKTRGQQVTLSCSPISGHRSVSWYQQTPGQGLQFLFEYFSETQRNKGNFPGRFSGRQFSNSRSEMNVSTLELGDSALYLCASSPPRHTYEQYFGPGTRLTVT.

In this sample, this clonotype turned up once. Possible read error: a much larger clone is one base away. The V gene is TRBV6-5, the J gene TRBJ1-1; a possible D gene is TRBD1 (6 bases). V lost 2 bases, J lost 2 bases, and 12 bases lay in between. Germline loops: CDR1 MNHEY, CDR2 SVGAGI. The CDR3 runs to 15 residues. In DNA form, the CDR3 reads TGTGCCAGCAGTTACGGGGGGGGCCCAAACACTGAAGCTTTCTTT. Amino acid sequence: CASSYGGGPNTEAFF.

The rearrangement links TRBV6-4 to TRBJ2-7; 14 bases fit TRBD2. CDR3 size: 13 residues. Per germline, CDR1 MRHNA and CDR2 SNTAGT. The V and J ends lost 7 bases and 6 bases, in that order; junction bases with no gene match: 2. The CDR3, as DNA: TGTGCCAGCACTGGACTAGCGGGGGGCGAGCAGTACTTC. Its translation is CASTGLAGGEQYF.

The CDR3 region has the DNA TGCAGTGCTAGAGATGACCCGGAGCGAGAGCAGTTCTTC. Translated: CSARDDPEREQFF. The V call is TRBV20-1, the J call TRBJ2-1; D is unresolved. V dropped 0 bases and J dropped 10 bases, with 13 bases sitting between them. The CDR3 spans 13 residues. Germline CDR1 and CDR2: DFQATT and SNEGSKA (reference sequence).

The V and J genes are TRBV4-1 and TRBJ2-4; 8 bases align to TRBD2. This CDR3 is 16 amino acids long. In germline, CDR1 is MGHRA, CDR2 YSYEKL. The ends lost 2 bases at V and 0 bases at J; junction bases unmatched: 3. DNA for the CDR3: TGCGCCAGCAGCCAACTGAGCGGGGGAGCCAAAAACATTCAGTACTTC. Its protein is CASSQLSGGAKNIQYF.

The chain carries TRBV5-1 and TRBJ1-2; D is ambiguous. CDR3 length: 13 residues. With 1 base removed from V and 5 bases from J, the gap between germline ends came to 9 bases. Germline assignment: CDR1 SGHRS and CDR2 YFSETQ. The CDR3 sequence is CASSLTAQYGYTF. The CDR3 coding sequence is TGCGCCAGCAGCTTGACAGCCCAATATGGCTACACCTTC. Complete variable domain (other parts from reference TRBV5-1 and TRBJ1-2): KAGVTQTPRYLIKTRGQQVTLSCSPISGHRSVSWYQQTPGQGLQFLFEYFSETQRNKGNFPGRFSGRQFSNSRSEMNVSTLELGDSALYLCASSLTAQYGYTFGSGTRLTVV.

The chain couples TRBV20-1 to TRBJ2-7; 9 bases align to TRBD1. CDR1 is DFQATT, CDR2 SNEGSKA, per germline (reference sequence). Trimming removed 4 bases from V and 6 bases from J; junction bases left unmatched: 10. This CDR3 has 14 residues. The CDR3 loop reads CSATRDRVSGEQYF. DNA for the CDR3: TGCAGTGCTACCCGGGACAGGGTGTCGGGCGAGCAGTACTTC.

This clonotype showed up many times. The chain links TRBV15 to TRBJ2-3, with 8 bases aligning to TRBD1. Germline loops: CDR1 LNHNV, CDR2 YYDKDF (reference sequence). The CDR3 loop spans 15 amino acids. The V gene end was trimmed by 5 bases and the J gene end by 5 bases; junction bases not matched to a gene: 9. This chain's CDR3 is CATSYRQGKLDTQYF. The CDR3 nucleotides read TGTGCCACCAGCTACCGACAGGGGAAGTTAGATACGCAGTATTTT.

This clonotype was recorded a few times. The chain recombines TRBV30 with TRBJ2-3; D tentatively fits TRBD1 or TRBD2 (5 bases each). Per germline, CDR1 GTSNPN and CDR2 SVGIG (reference sequence). V lost 5 bases and J 5 bases, leaving 17 bases between the germline ends. This CDR3 comprises 14 residues. CDR3 coding DNA: TGTGCCTGGGCCCCGACCGGTGGGGGAGATACGCAGTATTTT. It yields the protein CAWAPTGGGDTQYF.

The rearrangement uses TRBV20-1 and TRBJ1-1, with D unclear. The V end was cut by 6 bases, the J end by 6 bases, with 11 bases between. The CDR3 extends over 11 amino acids. Germline lookup yields CDR1 DFQATT and CDR2 SNEGSKA (reference sequence). The CDR3 DNA follows: TGCAGTGCCAAACGAGGTTCTGAAGCTTTCTTT. This encodes CSAKRGSEAFF.

This rearrangement joins TRBV2 to TRBJ2-3; D remains ambiguous. This CDR3 spans 13 amino acids. Looked up from germline, CDR1 is SNHLY and CDR2 is FYNNEI. V lost 1 base to trimming and J lost 3 bases, with 5 bases between them. CDR3 in amino acids: CASSEGGTDTQYF. The CDR3 DNA reads TGTGCCAGCAGTGAAGGAGGTACAGATACGCAGTATTTT. The whole variable domain, remainder taken from reference TRBV2 and TRBJ2-3, is EPEVTQTPSHQVTQMGQEVILRCVPISNHLYFYWYRQILGQKVEFLVSFYNNEISEKSEIFDDQFSVERPDGSNFTLKIRSTKLEDSAMYFCASSEGGTDTQYFGPGTRLTVL.

The chain carries TRBV16 and TRBJ2-4; D possibly matches TRBD1 or TRBD2 (5 bases each). CDR3 length: 14 amino acids. Trimming shortened V by 1 base and J by 5 bases, and 9 bases separated the two germline ends. Looked up from germline, CDR1 is KGHSY and CDR2 is FQNENV. In DNA form, the CDR3 reads TGTGCCAGCAGCCAATTTCAGGGAGAAAACATTCAGTACTTC. Translated: CASSQFQGENIQYF.

V and J are TRBV10-2 and TRBJ2-5; the D is unclear. The V end lost 5 bases, the J end lost 0 bases, and 7 bases lay between the germline ends. CDR1 and CDR2 (germline): WSHSY, SAAADI. The CDR3 loop spans 13 amino acids. In DNA form, the CDR3 reads TGCGCCAGCAGTCGAGCCTACCAAGAGACCCAGTACTTC. This encodes CASSRAYQETQYF.

This clonotype was recorded once. The J gene is TRBJ2-7, the V gene TRBV7-8; no clear D. Germline-derived CDR1 and CDR2 are SGHVS and FQNEAQ. V was cut by 5 bases and J by 1 base, with 15 bases left in between. The CDR3 spans 15 residues. The DNA of the CDR3 is TGTGCCAGCAGCGTAGAGGCAGGTCCTTCCTACGAGCAGTACTTC. Translated, it gives CASSVEAGPSYEQYF.

This chain links TRBV2 with TRBJ2-5, with 8 bases identical to TRBD2. CDR1 and CDR2 (germline): SNHLY, FYNNEI. Germline trimming cut 8 bases from V and 12 bases from J; bases unmatched to any gene: 14. This CDR3 has 13 residues. The CDR3 loop is CASGGNEAGVKYF. In DNA form, the CDR3 reads TGTGCCAGCGGGGGAAACGAAGCGGGGGTAAAGTACTTC.

This clonotype has ten or more counts. The genes are TRBV2 and TRBJ1-5; TRBD1 might be the D (6 bases). This CDR3 contains 14 residues. The germline V gene has CDR1 SNHLY and CDR2 FYNNEI. V shed 5 bases and J shed 7 bases, with 15 bases lying between them. CDR3: CASSKQGGGQPQHF. The CDR3 DNA sequence: TGTGCCAGCAGTAAACAGGGAGGCGGACAGCCCCAGCATTTT. The whole variable domain, remainder taken from reference TRBV2 and TRBJ1-5, is EPEVTQTPSHQVTQMGQEVILRCVPISNHLYFYWYRQILGQKVEFLVSFYNNEISEKSEIFDDQFSVERPDGSNFTLKIRSTKLEDSAMYFCASSKQGGGQPQHFGDGTRLSIL.